Below, 10 T cell receptor beta chains from the same sample are listed, as sequenced in a study of shared clonotypes between healthy human individuals (dated by TCRdb to the early 2020s). Libraries were prepared through the immunoSEQ multiplex PCR assay. TCRdb's version of the immuneACCESS table is confined to in-frame rearrangements and falls short of the full clone set. An unresolved V gene accounts for under half of the shortfall where checked; the remainder is of unknown origin. Recorded for this sample are some 550,000 clones; 95% to 98% of them occurred a single time. The ten largest clones take up about 0.057% of the sample. What was sequenced was naive CD4+ T cells sorted from blood. The sample's cell subset or site, from its label and the paper: CD45RA+ positively selected. These receptors came from a young woman in good health.

In its sample, this clone was seen once. This chain connects TRBV5-1 to TRBJ2-6; no reliable D call. From germline, CDR1 is SGHRS and CDR2 YFSETQ. The CDR3 contains 16 residues. V shed 3 bases and J shed 0 bases, with 10 bases lying between them. The CDR3: CASSSPDYSGANVLTF. The CDR3 bases are TGCGCCAGCAGCTCCCCCGATTACTCTGGGGCCAACGTCCTGACTTTC.

This clone appeared once. V is TRBV5-4 and J is TRBJ2-3; D remains unclear. There are 17 residues in the CDR3. V was cut by 4 bases and J by 3 bases, with 21 bases left in between. From germline, CDR1 is SGHNT and CDR2 YYREEE (reference sequence). This CDR3 reads CASSQSGVLTETDTQYF. The CDR3, as DNA: TGTGCCAGCAGCCAGAGTGGCGTCTTGACGGAAACAGATACGCAGTATTTT.

The chain has TRBV5-1 and TRBJ1-4; TRBD1 aligns across 12 bases. The V gene end was trimmed by 0 bases and the J gene end by 8 bases; junction bases not matched to a gene: 2. The CDR3 consists of 15 residues. Germline V gene lookup returns CDR1 SGHRS and CDR2 YFSETQ. The CDR3 DNA is TGCGCCAGCAGCTTGGGGGACAGGGGGCTAGAAAAACTGTTTTTT. This gives the protein CASSLGDRGLEKLFF.

The V and J genes are TRBV11-2 and TRBJ2-1; 9 bases fit TRBD2. This CDR3 has 15 amino acids. J was trimmed by 12 bases and V by 0 bases; bases with no gene match: 9. The germline V gene has CDR1 SGHAT and CDR2 FQNNGV. CDR3 nucleotides: TGTGCCAGCAGCTTAGATCCGAGCGGGAGGATGGGGCAGTTCTTC. This sequence encodes CASSLDPSGRMGQFF.

The rearrangement joins TRBV28 to TRBJ2-7, with TRBD1 matching over 8 bases. CDR1 and CDR2 (germline): MDHEN, SYDVKM. The CDR3 covers 15 residues. The ends lost 8 bases at V and 4 bases at J; junction bases unmatched: 13. Written as DNA, the CDR3 is TGTGCCAGCGCACTACCCGGGACAGGCGCTTACGAGCAGTACTTC. As protein: CASALPGTGAYEQYF.

The rearrangement links TRBV28 to TRBJ1-3; no clear D gene. V was trimmed by 7 bases and J by 4 bases, leaving 17 bases between them. Germline assignment: CDR1 MDHEN and CDR2 SYDVKM. The CDR3 extends over 15 amino acids. CDR3 loop: CASTYSGPPGNTIYF. CDR3 sequence (DNA): TGTGCCAGCACCTACTCCGGGCCCCCGGGAAACACCATATATTTT.

V gene TRBV10-1 combines with J gene TRBJ2-2; 9 nucleotides align to TRBD1. CDR3 size: 14 residues. Germline V gives CDR1 WNHNN, CDR2 SYGVQD (reference sequence). The trim removed 5 bases at V and 7 bases at J, leaving 5 bases unmatched. For the CDR3, the DNA is TGCGCCAGCAGTAGTACAGGGGGCAGCGGGGAGCTGTTTTTT. It is translated as CASSSTGGSGELFF.

The J gene is TRBJ2-7, the V gene TRBV29-1, with D possibly matching TRBD1 (5 bases). V shed 0 bases and J shed 2 bases, with 11 bases lying between them. The CDR3 has 14 residues. The V gene's germline CDR1 is SQVTM and CDR2 ANQGSEA. Here the CDR3 DNA reads TGCAGCGTTGAAGATGTGAGACAGCCCTACGAGCAGTACTTC. It is translated as CSVEDVRQPYEQYF.

This chain's CDR3 is CASRQGSHNSPLHF. The CDR3 DNA sequence: TGTGCCAGCAGGCAGGGTTCCCATAATTCACCCCTCCACTTT. This chain uses TRBV6-5 with TRBJ1-6; D might be TRBD1 (5 bases). Looked up from germline, CDR1 is MNHEY and CDR2 is SVGAGI. The CDR3 spans 14 residues. Trimming cost V 6 bases and J 5 bases, with 11 bases left between them.

This chain links TRBV4-1 with TRBJ1-5; D call uncertain. Germline CDR1 and CDR2: MGHRA and YSYEKL. V shed 2 bases and J shed 3 bases, with 14 bases lying between them. CDR3 length: 16 residues. The CDR3: CASSQLPSKNNQPQHF. For the CDR3, the DNA is TGCGCCAGCAGCCAATTGCCCAGCAAAAACAATCAGCCCCAGCATTTT.